This T cell receptor (beta chain) comes out of a study of blood T cell repertoires in COVID-19 (TCRdb year 2020). Background for the entire study: Samples covering the acute and convalescent phases of COVID-19 were provided by collaborators in the United States, Italy and Spain. The repertoires were made available in a free public database intended to serve as a resource for research on the immune response to SARS-CoV-2. Deeply sampled blood TCRbeta repertoires from subjects exposed to, actively infected with, or recovered from COVID-19 were included in the dataset. The material from the prospective study consisted of cDNA or gDNA derived from T cells, B-cell-depleted T cells, or PBMCs. Where available, HLA class I and class II types were obtained from metadata supplied by the sample provider rather than from assay-based typing. Nearly every sample came with metadata listing a de-identified subject ID, COVID-19 status, age in years and sex. Samples came from the ongoing ImmuneRACE study (first 160 participants) plus 1,254 subjects from 6 global collaborators.

The study at large found these results: How much clinical and demographic metadata was included differed by source and by participant, and the metadata was provided uncurated.

TCRbeta CDR3 regions were amplified from genomic DNA using the immunoSEQ Assay, a bias-controlled multiplex PCR. Per the authors' processing: The number of nucleated cells in each sample was estimated from the amplification of reference gene primers within the assay. Sequence reads were collapsed and filtered to measure the absolute abundance of every unique TCRbeta CDR3 rearrangement. For each sample, productive Simpson clonality was calculated as the square root of Simpson's diversity index across productive rearrangements. TCRdb retrieved this table from immuneACCESS and kept in-frame rearrangements only. Not all clones are present; in checked studies, unresolved V genes account for under half, and no reason is known for the remainder. That table is the source of V, J and clone size, and D and trimming were worked out from the DNA. The sample yields around 160,000 clones; around four fifths were counted once. Together, the top ten hold about 39% of the sample.

According to the germline V gene, CDR1 reads SQVTM and CDR2 reads ANQGSEA. The V end gives up 7 bases and the J end 2 bases, leaving 9 bases in the junction not matched to a gene. The CDR3 runs 14 residues from the cysteine to the phenylalanine. Left in the record is the CDR3 DNA by itself, 42 bases read in frame from the first base. A remark on this clone: No cognate antigen has been identified for it. No base quality information exists; no much larger clone differs at one position.

Whole blood was collected in K2EDTA tubes by collaborating institutions according to the institutions' own protocols. For TCRbeta analysis, collaborator samples were shipped as frozen whole blood, as isolated PBMCs, or as DNA extracted from either sample type. Sequenced: peripheral blood. The sequence was obtained from a human donor in a cohort sampled during active COVID-19. This chain is built from TRBV29-1 and TRBJ2-3, with TRBD1 identical over 7 junction bases. The CDR3 reads as follows: CSGRQGFATDTQYF. The nucleotides read TGCAGCGGGAGACAGGGTTTTGCCACAGATACGCAGTATTTT.